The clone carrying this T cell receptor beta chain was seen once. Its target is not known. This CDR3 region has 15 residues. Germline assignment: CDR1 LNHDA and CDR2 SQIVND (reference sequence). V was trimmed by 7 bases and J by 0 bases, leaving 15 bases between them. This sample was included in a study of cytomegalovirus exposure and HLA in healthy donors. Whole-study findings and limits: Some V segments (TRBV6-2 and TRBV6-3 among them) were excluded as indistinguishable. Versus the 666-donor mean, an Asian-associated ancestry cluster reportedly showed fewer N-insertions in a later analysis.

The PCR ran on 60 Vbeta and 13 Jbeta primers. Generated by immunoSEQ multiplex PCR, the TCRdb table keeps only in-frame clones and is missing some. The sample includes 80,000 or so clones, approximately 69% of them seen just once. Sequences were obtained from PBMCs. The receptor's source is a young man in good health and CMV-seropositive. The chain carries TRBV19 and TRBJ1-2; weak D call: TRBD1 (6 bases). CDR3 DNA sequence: TGTGCCAGTACCCAACGGACAGAATCTAACTATGGCTACACCTTC. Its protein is CASTQRTESNYGYTF.